This T cell receptor (beta chain) comes out of a study of blood T cell repertoires in COVID-19. Overall study context: COVID-19 samples from acute and convalescent phases originated in the United States, Italy and Spain.

Patients from Seattle were sampled longitudinally, starting during active infection. Under the authors' procedure: Estimation of nucleated cell counts relied on the amplification of reference gene primers. TCRdb keeps only in-frame clones here, not all; method: immunoSEQ multiplex PCR. Clone size and the V and J calls come from that table; the DNA yielded D and trimming. The data hold some 99,000 clones, with 85% to 90% observed a single time. V gave up 3 bases and J gave up 8 bases; unmatched junction bases: 10. The CDR3 is 15 amino acids. Germline loops: CDR1 MNHEY, CDR2 SVGAGI. The TCR originated in a human donor with COVID-19, enrolled during active disease. The donor label of this sample is uncertain. Sequencing was performed on peripheral blood. The rearrangement links TRBV6-5 to TRBJ2-1; the match to TRBD2 covers 7 bases. The CDR3 sequence is CASSYSRREKDEQFF. As DNA, the CDR3 is TGTGCCAGCAGTTATTCGCGGCGGGAGAAGGATGAGCAGTTCTTC.